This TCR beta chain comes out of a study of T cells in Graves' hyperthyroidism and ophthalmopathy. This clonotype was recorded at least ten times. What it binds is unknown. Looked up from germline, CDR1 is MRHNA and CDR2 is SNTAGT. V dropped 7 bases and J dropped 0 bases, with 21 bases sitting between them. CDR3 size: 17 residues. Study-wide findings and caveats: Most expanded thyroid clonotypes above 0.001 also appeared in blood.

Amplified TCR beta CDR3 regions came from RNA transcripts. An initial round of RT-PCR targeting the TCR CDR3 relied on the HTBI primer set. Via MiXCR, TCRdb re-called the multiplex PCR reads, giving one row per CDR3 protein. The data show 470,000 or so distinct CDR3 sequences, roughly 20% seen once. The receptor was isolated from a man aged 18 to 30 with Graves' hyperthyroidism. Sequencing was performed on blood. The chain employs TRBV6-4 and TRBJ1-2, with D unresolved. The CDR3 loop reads CASTPGPGNNANYGYTF. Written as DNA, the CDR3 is TGTGCCAGCACCCCTGGGCCCGGAAATAACGCTAACTATGGCTACACCTTC.